Described below is a single T cell receptor (beta chain) sequence and its context. Its antigen is currently unknown. The record originates from a study of cytomegalovirus exposure and HLA in healthy donors. PCR used 60 Vbeta primers and 13 Jbeta primers. Original data processing: Approximately 73 million unique TCR beta chains, roughly 11 million shared, were counted in a later analysis. This table comes from immunoSEQ multiplex PCR, and its TCRdb copy is limited to in-frame clones, with some not included. The V and J calls and clone size are taken from that table; D and trimming were inferred from the DNA. The sample shows around 200,000 clones, under 85% of them seen only once. With 0 bases removed from V and 1 base from J, the gap between germline ends came to 10 bases. Looked up from germline, CDR1 is MGHRA and CDR2 is YSYEKL. The CDR3 runs to 15 residues. Whole-study results and caveats: Later analysis identified several of the most significant clusters that appeared linked to common viral pathogens.

The clonotype was recovered from a male donor in good health and CMV-seronegative. The rearrangement uses TRBV4-1 and TRBJ2-7, with a weak D call TRBD1 (5 bases). The sample comprised PBMCs. In nucleotides, the CDR3 is TGCGCCAGCAGCCAAGAAGACAGCAGATCCTACGAGCAGTACTTC. Protein sequence: CASSQEDSRSYEQYF.